The clone carrying this T cell receptor beta chain was seen at least ten times. CDR3 and TCR beta VDJ profiling relied on genomic DNA as the template. TCRdb itself ran the reads through MiXCR, one entry per CDR3 protein. The sample lists around 150,000 distinct CDR3 sequences, about 50% seen once, with under 40% in the top ten. Selection for sequencing was limited to patients who had shown CD8+CD57+ cell expansion by flow cytometry. Everyone among the patients had severe acquired aplastic anemia. These data are taken from a study of CD8+CD57+ T cells in acquired aplastic anemia. Study details: Across the sorted CD4+ and CD8+ cells, DNA amounts averaged approximately 3.1 ug.

In germline, CDR1 is SGHDT, CDR2 YYEEEE. The CDR3 runs 16 residues. Deletions cut 7 bases from V and 7 bases from J, with 21 bases between. This sequence joins TRBV5-6 and TRBJ1-6, with D perhaps TRBD1 (5 bases). The sequence derives from a human donor with aplastic anemia. Sequenced sample: sorted CD4+, CD8+, or CD8+CD57+ T cells (not recorded which) from PBMCs. Here the CDR3 DNA reads TGTGCCAGCGGACCCCAACTTCAGGGACCCAATTCACCCCTCCACTTT. Translating it yields CASGPQLQGPNSPLHF.